The 9 T cell receptor beta chains in this list originate from one sample, sequenced in a study of blood T cell repertoires in COVID-19. Method: immunoSEQ multiplex PCR; TCRdb's copy keeps in-frame clones and lacks some. This table holds some 300,000 clones, approximately 86% found once. The sequencing sample was made of peripheral blood. These receptors all stem from a man between 65 and 85 years old with acute or convalescent COVID-19.

The chain is built from TRBV5-1 and TRBJ2-5; 8 positions match TRBD2. Germline CDR1 and CDR2: SGHRS and YFSETQ. V gave up 1 base and J gave up 0 bases; unmatched junction bases: 2. This CDR3 is 15 amino acids long. CDR3 sequence: CASSLTSGDQETQYF. CDR3 coding DNA: TGCGCCAGCAGCTTGACTAGCGGAGACCAAGAGACCCAGTACTTC.

This rearrangement joins TRBV9 to TRBJ2-1, with 10 bases fitting TRBD2. Germline V gene data show CDR1 as SGDLS and CDR2 as YYNGEE. V trimming: 1 base; J trimming: 4 bases; junction bases outside the gene matches: 5. This CDR3 region has 16 residues. The CDR3 spells CASSVLAGALYNEQFF. The CDR3 nucleotides are TGTGCCAGCAGCGTACTAGCGGGGGCCCTATACAATGAGCAGTTCTTC.

The chain uses TRBV9 and TRBJ2-2, with TRBD1 matching over 11 bases. CDR1 and CDR2 from the germline V gene are SGDLS and YYNGEE. V shed 0 bases and J 6 bases; nucleotides not matched to a gene: 1. This CDR3 has 15 residues. The CDR3 nucleotides read TGTGCCAGCAGCGTAGGGGACAGGGGGGCCGGGGAGCTGTTTTTT. This sequence encodes CASSVGDRGAGELFF.

The chain combines TRBV6-5 with TRBJ1-1; D not resolved. Looked up from germline, CDR1 is MNHEY and CDR2 is SVGAGI. V shed 5 bases and J shed 7 bases, with 17 bases lying between them. The CDR3 is made up of 14 amino acids. CDR3 loop: CASSLPNINIEAFF. The CDR3 nucleotides read TGTGCCAGCAGTCTCCCCAACATAAATATTGAAGCTTTCTTT.

This clone has a handful of counts. V is TRBV6-2 or TRBV6-3 and J is TRBJ1-2, with D tentatively TRBD1 (6 bases). V was pared by 2 bases and J by 4 bases, with 8 bases between. Germline CDR1 MNHEY, CDR2 SVGEGT. The CDR3 loop spans 13 amino acids. CDR3 region: CASSYQGSYGYTF. The DNA of the CDR3 is TGTGCCAGCAGTTACCAGGGGAGCTATGGCTACACCTTC.

The chain uses TRBV5-4 and TRBJ2-5; 10 bases are shared with TRBD2. CDR3 length equals 17 residues. V shed 0 bases, J shed 2 bases, and the junction held 7 bases outside the gene matches. The germline V gene encodes CDR1 SGHNT and CDR2 YYREEE (reference sequence). The CDR3 DNA sequence: TGTGCCAGCAGCTTGGAACCTAGCGGGGGTAGGCAAGAGACCCAGTACTTC. Residues: CASSLEPSGGRQETQYF.

The V gene is TRBV7-2, the J gene TRBJ2-1; D perhaps matches TRBD1 (6 bases). Germline CDR1 and CDR2: SGHTA and FQGNSA. This CDR3 spans 15 amino acids. Trimming shortened V by 3 bases and J by 9 bases, and 18 bases separated the two germline ends. The CDR3 sequence: CASSFRQGKFGEQFF. CDR3 bases: TGTGCCAGCAGCTTTCGGCAGGGGAAGTTCGGTGAGCAGTTCTTC. Together with reference TRBV7-2 and TRBJ2-1, the CDR3 gives the full variable domain: GAGVSQSPSNKVTEKGKDVELRCDPISGHTALYWYRQSLGQGLEFLIYFQGNSAPDKSGLPSDRFSAERTGGSVSTLTIQRTQQEDSAVYLCASSFRQGKFGEQFFGPGTRLTVL.

This chain links TRBV2 with TRBJ1-6; 7 nucleotides match TRBD1. Germline assignment: CDR1 SNHLY and CDR2 FYNNEI. The length of the CDR3 is 13 residues. V dropped 8 bases and J dropped 7; count of bases not matched to a gene: 5. The CDR3 reads CASLGQRNSPLHF. The CDR3 region has the DNA TGTGCCAGCCTGGGACAGCGAAATTCACCCCTCCACTTT.

The gene calls are TRBV28 and TRBJ1-2; TRBD1 aligns across 9 bases. This CDR3 comprises 16 residues. Germline assignment: CDR1 MDHEN and CDR2 SYDVKM. V trimming: 5 bases; J trimming: 8 bases; junction bases outside the gene matches: 15. CDR3 DNA: TGTGCCAGCAGTAGACCGACGGACAGGGGCGGTGGCGGCTACACCTTC. It codes for CASSRPTDRGGGGYTF.